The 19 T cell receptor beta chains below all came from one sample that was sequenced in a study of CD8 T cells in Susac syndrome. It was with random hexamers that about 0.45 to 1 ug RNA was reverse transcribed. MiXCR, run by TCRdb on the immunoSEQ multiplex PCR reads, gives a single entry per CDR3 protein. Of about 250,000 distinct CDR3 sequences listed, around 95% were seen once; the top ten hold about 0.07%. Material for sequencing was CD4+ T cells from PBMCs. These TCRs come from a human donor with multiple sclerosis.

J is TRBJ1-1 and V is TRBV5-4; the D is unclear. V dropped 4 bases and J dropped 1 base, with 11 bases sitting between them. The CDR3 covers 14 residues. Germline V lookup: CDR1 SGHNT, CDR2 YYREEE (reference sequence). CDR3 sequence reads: CASSPRRENTEAFF. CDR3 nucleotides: TGTGCCAGCAGCCCCCGGAGGGAGAACACTGAAGCTTTCTTT.

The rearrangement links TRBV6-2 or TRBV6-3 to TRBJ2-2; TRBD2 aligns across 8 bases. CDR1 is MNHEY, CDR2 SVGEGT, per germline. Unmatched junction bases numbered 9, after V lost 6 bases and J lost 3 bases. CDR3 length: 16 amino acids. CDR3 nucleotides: TGTGCCAGCAGAGAACCCGGGGGGGCCTACACCGGGGAGCTGTTTTTT. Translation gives CASREPGGAYTGELFF.

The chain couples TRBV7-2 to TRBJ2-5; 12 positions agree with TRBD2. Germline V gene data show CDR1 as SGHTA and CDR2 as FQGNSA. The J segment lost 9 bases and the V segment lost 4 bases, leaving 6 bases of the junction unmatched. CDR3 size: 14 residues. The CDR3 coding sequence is TGTGCCAGCAGCTATATGGGACTAGCGGGTGCCCAGTACTTC. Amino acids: CASSYMGLAGAQYF.

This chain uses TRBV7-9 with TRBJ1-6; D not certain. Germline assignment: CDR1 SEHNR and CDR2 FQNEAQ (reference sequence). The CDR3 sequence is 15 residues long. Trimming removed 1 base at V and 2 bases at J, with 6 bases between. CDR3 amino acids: CASSLGETYNSPLHF. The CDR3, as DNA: TGTGCCAGCAGCTTAGGGGAAACCTATAATTCACCCCTCCACTTT.

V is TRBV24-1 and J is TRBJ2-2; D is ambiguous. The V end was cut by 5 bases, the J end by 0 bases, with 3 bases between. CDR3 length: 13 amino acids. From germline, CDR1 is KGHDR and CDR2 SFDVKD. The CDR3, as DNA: TGTGCCACCAGTGGAACGAACACCGGGGAGCTGTTTTTT. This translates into CATSGTNTGELFF.

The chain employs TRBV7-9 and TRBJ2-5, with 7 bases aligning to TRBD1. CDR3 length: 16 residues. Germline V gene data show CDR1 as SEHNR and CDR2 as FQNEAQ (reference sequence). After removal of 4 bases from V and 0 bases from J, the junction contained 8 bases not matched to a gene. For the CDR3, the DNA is TGTGCCAGCAGCTCCCCCCAAGGGGGCGACCAAGAGACCCAGTACTTC. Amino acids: CASSSPQGGDQETQYF.

The CDR3 nucleotides are TGTGCCACCAGCAGAGTCGGGGGGCCCCGCTCTGGGGCCAACGTCCTGACTTTC. This codes for CATSRVGGPRSGANVLTF. The chain carries TRBV15 and TRBJ2-6; D is perhaps TRBD2 (7 bases). From germline, CDR1 is LNHNV and CDR2 YYDKDF (reference sequence). The CDR3 runs to 18 residues. The V gene lost 1 base and the J gene lost 0 bases, with 13 bases spanning the gap.

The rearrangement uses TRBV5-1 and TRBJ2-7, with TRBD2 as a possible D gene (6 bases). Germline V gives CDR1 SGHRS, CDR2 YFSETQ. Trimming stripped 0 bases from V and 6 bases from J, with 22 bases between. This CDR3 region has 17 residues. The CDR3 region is CASSLEGSGPFGGEQYV. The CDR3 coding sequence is TGCGCCAGCAGCTTGGAAGGGAGCGGGCCCTTCGGGGGCGAGCAGTACGTC.

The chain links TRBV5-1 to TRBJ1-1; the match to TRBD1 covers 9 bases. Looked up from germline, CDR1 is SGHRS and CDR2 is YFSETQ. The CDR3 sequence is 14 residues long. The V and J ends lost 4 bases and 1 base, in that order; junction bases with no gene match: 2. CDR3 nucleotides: TGCGCCAGCAGCCCGGGACAGGGGAACACTGAAGCTTTCTTT. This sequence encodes CASSPGQGNTEAFF.

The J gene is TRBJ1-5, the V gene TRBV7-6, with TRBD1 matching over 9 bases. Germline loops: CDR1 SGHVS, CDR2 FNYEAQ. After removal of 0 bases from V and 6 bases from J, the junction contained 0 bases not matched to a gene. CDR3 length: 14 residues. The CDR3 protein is CASSLAGQGQPQHF. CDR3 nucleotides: TGTGCCAGCAGCTTAGCGGGACAGGGTCAGCCCCAGCATTTT.

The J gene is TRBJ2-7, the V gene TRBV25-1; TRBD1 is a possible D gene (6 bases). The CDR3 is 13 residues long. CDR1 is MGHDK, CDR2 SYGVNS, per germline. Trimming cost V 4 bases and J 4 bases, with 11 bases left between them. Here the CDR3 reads CASSGTVDYEQYF. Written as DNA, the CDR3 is TGTGCCAGCAGTGGGACAGTCGATTACGAGCAGTACTTC.

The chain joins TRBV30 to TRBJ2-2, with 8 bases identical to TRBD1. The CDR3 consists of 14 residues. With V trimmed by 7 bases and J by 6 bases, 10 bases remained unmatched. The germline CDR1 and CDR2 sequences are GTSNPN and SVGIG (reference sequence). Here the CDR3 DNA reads TGTGCCTTTCGACAGGGGATCGGCGCCGGGGAGCTGTTTTTT. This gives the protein CAFRQGIGAGELFF.

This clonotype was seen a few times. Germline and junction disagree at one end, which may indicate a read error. The CDR3 DNA reads as TGTGCCAGCACCTTAGGGCGGGGGTCCTACGAGCAGTACTTC. It yields the protein CASTLGRGSYEQYF. This chain uses TRBV7-2 with TRBJ2-7; 7 positions agree with TRBD2. CDR3 length: 14 amino acids. Germline V CDR1 and CDR2: SGHTA, FQGNSA.

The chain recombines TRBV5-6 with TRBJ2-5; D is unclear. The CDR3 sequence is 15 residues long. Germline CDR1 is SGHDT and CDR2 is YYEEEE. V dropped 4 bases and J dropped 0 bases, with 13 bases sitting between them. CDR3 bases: TGTGCCAGCAGCCGCCCAGGCCGTAACCAAGAGACCCAGTACTTC. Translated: CASSRPGRNQETQYF.

CDR3 sequence (DNA): TGTGCCAGTAGAAGCCCCCCTTCACCCCTCCACTTT. Protein product: CASRSPPSPLHF. The chain is built from TRBV19 and TRBJ1-6; unclear D gene. CDR3 length: 12 residues. Trimming removed 6 bases from V and 9 bases from J, with 9 bases in between. CDR1 is LNHDA and CDR2 is SQIVND in the germline V gene (reference sequence).

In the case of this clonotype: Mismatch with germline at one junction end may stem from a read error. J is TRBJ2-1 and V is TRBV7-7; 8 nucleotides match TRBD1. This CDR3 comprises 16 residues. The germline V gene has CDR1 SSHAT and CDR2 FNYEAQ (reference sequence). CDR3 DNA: TGTGCTAGCAGCTTAGCCGGGGCAGGGGGCTGGGGTGAGCAGTTCTTC. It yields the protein CASSLAGAGGWGEQFF.

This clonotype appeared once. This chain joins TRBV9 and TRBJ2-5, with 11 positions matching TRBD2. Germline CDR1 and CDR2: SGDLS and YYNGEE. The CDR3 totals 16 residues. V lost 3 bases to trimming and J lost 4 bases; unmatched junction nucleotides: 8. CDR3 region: CASSGSSGGPSETQYF. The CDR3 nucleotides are TGTGCCAGCAGCGGATCTAGCGGGGGGCCTTCAGAGACCCAGTACTTC.

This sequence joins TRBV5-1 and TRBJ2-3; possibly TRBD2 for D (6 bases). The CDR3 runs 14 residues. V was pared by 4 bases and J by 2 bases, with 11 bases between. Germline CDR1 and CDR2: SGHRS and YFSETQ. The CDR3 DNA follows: TGCGCCAGCAGCCGGGAGCGGACCACAGATACGCAGTATTTT. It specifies CASSRERTTDTQYF.

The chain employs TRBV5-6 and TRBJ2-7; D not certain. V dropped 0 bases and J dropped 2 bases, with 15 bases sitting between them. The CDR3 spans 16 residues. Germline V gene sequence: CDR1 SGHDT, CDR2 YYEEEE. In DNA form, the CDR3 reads TGTGCCAGCAGCTTGGAGGGTCTGGCCGTTCCCTACGAGCAGTACTTC. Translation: CASSLEGLAVPYEQYF.